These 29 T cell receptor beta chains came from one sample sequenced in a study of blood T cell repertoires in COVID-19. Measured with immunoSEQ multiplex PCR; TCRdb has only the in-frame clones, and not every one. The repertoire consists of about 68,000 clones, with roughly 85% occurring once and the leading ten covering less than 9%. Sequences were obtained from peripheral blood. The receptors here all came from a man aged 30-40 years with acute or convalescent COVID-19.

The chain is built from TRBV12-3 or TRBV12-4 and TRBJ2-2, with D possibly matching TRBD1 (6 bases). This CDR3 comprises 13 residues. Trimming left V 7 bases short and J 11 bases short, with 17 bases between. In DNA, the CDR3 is TGTGCCAGCACCCCGAACAGGGACCGCGAGCTGTTTTTT. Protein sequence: CASTPNRDRELFF.

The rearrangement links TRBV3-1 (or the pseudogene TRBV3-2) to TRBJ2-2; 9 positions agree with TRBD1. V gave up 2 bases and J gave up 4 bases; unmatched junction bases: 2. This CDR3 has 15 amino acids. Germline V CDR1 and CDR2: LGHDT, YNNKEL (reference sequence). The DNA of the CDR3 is TGTGCCAGCAGCCAACCGGGACAGGGCACCGGGGAGCTGTTTTTT. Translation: CASSQPGQGTGELFF.

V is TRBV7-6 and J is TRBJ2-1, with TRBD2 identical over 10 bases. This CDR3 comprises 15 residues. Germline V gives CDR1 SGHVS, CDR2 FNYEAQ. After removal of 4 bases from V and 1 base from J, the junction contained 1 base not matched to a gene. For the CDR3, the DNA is TGTGCCAGCAGCTCACTAGCGGGGTCCTACAATGAGCAGTTCTTC. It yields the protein CASSSLAGSYNEQFF.

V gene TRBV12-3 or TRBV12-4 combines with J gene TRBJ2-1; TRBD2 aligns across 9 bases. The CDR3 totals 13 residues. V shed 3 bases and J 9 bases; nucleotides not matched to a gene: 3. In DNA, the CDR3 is TGTGCCAGCAGTTTTCTACTAGCGGGTGAGCAGTTCTTC. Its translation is CASSFLLAGEQFF.

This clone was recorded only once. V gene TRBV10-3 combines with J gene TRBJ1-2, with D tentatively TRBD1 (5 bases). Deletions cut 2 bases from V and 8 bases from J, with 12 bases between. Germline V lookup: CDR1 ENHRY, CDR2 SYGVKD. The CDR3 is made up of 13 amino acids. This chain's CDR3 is CAISELTAEGYTF. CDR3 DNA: TGTGCCATCAGTGAGCTGACAGCTGAAGGCTACACCTTC.

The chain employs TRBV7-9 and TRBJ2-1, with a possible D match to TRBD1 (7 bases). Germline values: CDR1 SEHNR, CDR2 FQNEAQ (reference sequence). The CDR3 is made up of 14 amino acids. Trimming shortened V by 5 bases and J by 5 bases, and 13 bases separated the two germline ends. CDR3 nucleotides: TGTGCCAGCAGCGCGGGACAGTACCACAATGAGCAGTTCTTC. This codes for CASSAGQYHNEQFF.

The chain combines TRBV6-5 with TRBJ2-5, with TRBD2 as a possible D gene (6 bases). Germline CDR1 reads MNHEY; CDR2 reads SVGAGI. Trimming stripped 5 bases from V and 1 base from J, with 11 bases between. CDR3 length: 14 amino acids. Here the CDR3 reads CASSRRGLQETQYF. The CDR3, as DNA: TGTGCCAGCAGTCGACGGGGACTCCAAGAGACCCAGTACTTC.

CDR3 sequence reads: CATSRGGGRALDTQYF. The CDR3 DNA is TGTGCCACCAGCAGAGGAGGGGGGAGGGCCTTGGATACGCAGTATTTT. This chain connects TRBV15 to TRBJ2-3; a possible D gene is TRBD2 (7 bases). Germline CDR1 reads LNHNV; CDR2 reads YYDKDF (reference sequence). Trimming took 1 base from V and 6 from J, leaving 17 bases between them. The length of the CDR3 is 16 residues.

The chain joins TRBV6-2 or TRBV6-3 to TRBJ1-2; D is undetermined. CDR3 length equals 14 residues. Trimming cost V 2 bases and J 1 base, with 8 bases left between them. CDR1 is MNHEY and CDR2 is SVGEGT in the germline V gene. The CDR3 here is CASSYGGSNYGYTF. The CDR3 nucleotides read TGTGCCAGCAGTTACGGTGGCAGTAACTATGGCTACACCTTC.

CDR3 sequence: CASSPSEATYEQYF. In nucleotides, the CDR3 is TGTGCCAGCTCACCCTCTGAAGCGACCTACGAGCAGTACTTC. This sequence joins TRBV18 and TRBJ2-7; D is ambiguous. CDR3 length: 14 residues. Germline CDR1 is KGHSH and CDR2 is LQKENI. V was pared by 3 bases and J by 2 bases, with 11 bases between.

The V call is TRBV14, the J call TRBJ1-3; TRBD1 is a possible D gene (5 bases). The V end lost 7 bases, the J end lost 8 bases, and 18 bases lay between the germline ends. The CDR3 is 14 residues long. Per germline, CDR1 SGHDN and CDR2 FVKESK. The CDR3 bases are TGTGCCAGCAACACTCGTTTGGGGCAGTACACCATATATTTT. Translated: CASNTRLGQYTIYF.

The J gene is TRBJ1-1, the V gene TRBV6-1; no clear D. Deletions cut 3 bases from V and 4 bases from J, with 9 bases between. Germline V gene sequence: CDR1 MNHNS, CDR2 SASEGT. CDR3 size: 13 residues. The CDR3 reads CASSDYEGTEAFF. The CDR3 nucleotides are TGTGCCAGCAGTGATTACGAGGGCACTGAAGCTTTCTTT.

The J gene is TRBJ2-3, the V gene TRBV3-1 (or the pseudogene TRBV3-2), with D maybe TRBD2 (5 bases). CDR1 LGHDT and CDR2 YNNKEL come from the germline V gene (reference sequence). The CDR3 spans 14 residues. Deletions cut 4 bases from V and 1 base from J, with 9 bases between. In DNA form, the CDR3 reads TGTGCCAGCAGCCTCGGGCGGGGCACAGATACGCAGTATTTT. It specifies CASSLGRGTDTQYF.

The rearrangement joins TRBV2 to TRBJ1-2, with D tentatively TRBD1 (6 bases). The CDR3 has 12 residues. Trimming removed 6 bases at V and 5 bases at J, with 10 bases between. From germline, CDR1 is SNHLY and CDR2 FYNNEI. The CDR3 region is CASSPQGYGYTF. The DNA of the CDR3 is TGTGCCAGCAGCCCCCAGGGGTATGGCTACACCTTC.

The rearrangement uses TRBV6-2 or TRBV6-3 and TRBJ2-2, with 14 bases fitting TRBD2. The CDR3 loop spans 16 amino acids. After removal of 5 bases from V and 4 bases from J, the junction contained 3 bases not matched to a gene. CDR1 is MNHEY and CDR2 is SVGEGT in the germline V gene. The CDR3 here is CASSRLAGGSTGELFF. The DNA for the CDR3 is TGTGCCAGCAGTAGACTAGCGGGAGGGAGCACCGGGGAGCTGTTTTTT.

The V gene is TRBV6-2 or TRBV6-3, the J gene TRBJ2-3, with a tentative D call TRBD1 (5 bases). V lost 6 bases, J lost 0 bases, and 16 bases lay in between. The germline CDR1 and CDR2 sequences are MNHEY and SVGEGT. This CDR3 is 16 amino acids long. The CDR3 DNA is TGTGCCAGCAGCCTCCTGGACACCTATAGCACAGATACGCAGTATTTT. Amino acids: CASSLLDTYSTDTQYF.

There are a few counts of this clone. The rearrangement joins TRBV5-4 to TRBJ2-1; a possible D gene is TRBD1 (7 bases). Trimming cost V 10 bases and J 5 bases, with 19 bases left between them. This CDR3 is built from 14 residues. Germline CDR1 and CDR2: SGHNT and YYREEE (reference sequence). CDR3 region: CALEWRGHNNEQFF. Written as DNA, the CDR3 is TGTGCCCTCGAGTGGAGGGGGCACAACAATGAGCAGTTCTTC.

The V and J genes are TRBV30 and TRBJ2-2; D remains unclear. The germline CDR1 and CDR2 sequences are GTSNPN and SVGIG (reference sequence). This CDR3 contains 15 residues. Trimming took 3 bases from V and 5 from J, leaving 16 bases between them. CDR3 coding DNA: TGTGCCTGGAGATCTCAGGCACAACGGACCGGGGAGCTGTTTTTT. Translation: CAWRSQAQRTGELFF. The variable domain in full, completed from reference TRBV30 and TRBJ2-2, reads SQTIHQWPATLVQPVGSPLSLECTVEGTSNPNLYWYRQAAGRGLQLLFYSVGIGQISSEVPQNLSASRPQDRQFILSSKKLLLSDSGFYLCAWRSQAQRTGELFFGEGSRLTVL.

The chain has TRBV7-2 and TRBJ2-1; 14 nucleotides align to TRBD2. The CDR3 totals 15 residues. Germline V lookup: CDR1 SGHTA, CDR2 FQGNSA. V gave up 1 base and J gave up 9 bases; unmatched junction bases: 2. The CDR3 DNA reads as TGTGCCAGCAGCTTAGGACTAGCGGGAGGGGGTGAGCAGTTCTTC. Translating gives CASSLGLAGGGEQFF. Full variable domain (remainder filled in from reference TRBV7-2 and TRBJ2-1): GAGVSQSPSNKVTEKGKDVELRCDPISGHTALYWYRQSLGQGLEFLIYFQGNSAPDKSGLPSDRFSAERTGGSVSTLTIQRTQQEDSAVYLCASSLGLAGGGEQFFGPGTRLTVL.

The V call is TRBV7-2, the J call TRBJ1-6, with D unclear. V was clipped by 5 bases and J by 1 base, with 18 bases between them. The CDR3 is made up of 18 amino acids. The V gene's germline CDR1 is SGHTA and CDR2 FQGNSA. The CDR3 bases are TGTGCCAGCAGCACAGACACGCCAAGACTATCCTATAATTCACCCCTCCACTTT. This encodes CASSTDTPRLSYNSPLHF.

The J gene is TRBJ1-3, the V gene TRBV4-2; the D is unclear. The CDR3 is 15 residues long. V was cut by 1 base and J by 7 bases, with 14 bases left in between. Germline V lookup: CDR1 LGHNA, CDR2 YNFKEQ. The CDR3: CASSQGSTEGNTIYF. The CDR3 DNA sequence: TGTGCCAGCAGCCAAGGGTCCACAGAAGGCAACACCATATATTTT.

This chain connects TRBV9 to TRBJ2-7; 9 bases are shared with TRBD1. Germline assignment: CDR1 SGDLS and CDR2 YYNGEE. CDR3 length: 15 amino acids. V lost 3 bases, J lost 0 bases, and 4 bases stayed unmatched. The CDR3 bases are TGTGCCAGCAGCGCCGGGACAGGGAACTCCTACGAGCAGTACTTC. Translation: CASSAGTGNSYEQYF.

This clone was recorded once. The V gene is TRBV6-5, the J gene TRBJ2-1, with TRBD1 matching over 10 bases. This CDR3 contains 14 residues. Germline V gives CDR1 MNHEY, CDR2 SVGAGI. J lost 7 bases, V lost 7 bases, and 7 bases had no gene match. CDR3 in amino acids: CASMGTGVENEQFF. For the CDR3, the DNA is TGTGCCAGCATGGGGACAGGGGTGGAAAATGAGCAGTTCTTC.

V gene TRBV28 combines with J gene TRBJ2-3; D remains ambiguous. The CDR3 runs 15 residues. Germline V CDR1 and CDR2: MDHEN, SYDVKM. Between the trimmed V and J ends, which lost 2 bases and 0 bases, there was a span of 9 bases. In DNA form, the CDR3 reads TGTGCCAGCAGTTTAACAGTACCTAGCACAGATACGCAGTATTTT. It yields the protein CASSLTVPSTDTQYF.

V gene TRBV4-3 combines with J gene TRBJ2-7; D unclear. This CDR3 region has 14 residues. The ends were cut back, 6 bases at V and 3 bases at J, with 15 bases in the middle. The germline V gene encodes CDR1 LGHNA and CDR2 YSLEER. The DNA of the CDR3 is TGCGCCAGCAGTAGAACTTCTGACAACTACGAGCAGTACTTC. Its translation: CASSRTSDNYEQYF.

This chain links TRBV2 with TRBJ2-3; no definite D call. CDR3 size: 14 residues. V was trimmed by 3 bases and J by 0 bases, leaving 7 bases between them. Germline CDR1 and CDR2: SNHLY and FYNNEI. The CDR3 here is CASSDGRSTDTQYF. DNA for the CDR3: TGTGCCAGCAGTGATGGGCGCAGCACAGATACGCAGTATTTT.

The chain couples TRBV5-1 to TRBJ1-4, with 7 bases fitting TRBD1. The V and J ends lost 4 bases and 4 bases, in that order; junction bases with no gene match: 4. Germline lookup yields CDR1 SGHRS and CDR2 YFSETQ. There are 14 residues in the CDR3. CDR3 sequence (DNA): TGCGCCAGCAGCATGACAGGGAGTAATGAAAAACTGTTTTTT. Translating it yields CASSMTGSNEKLFF.

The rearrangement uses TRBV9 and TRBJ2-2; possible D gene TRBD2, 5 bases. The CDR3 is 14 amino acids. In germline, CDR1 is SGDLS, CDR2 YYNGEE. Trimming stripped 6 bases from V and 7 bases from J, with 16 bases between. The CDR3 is CASTGVARGGELFF. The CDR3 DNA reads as TGTGCCAGCACCGGGGTAGCTCGGGGCGGGGAGCTGTTTTTT.

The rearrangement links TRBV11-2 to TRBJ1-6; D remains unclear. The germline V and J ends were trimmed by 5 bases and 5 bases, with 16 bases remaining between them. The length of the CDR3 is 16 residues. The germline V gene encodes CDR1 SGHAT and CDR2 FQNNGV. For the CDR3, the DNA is TGTGCCAGCAGCCGGTCGTCCCAGGTGAATAATTCACCCCTCCACTTT. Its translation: CASSRSSQVNNSPLHF.